This is a list of T cell receptor beta chains from one sample in a study of blood T cell repertoires in COVID-19. Sequencing used immunoSEQ multiplex PCR; TCRdb keeps in-frame clones, though not all of them. The data hold about 45,000 clones, with roughly 90% observed a single time. What was sequenced was peripheral blood. The receptor set was obtained from a human donor in a cohort sampled during active COVID-19. The CDR3 runs from the conserved cysteine through the conserved F or W. D genes are given only for firm matches. The size field is filled for only some rows; it gives once, few, many or a size class.

clone size,J gene,V gene,D gene,CDR3 DNA,CDR3 protein
NA,TRBJ2-1,TRBV4-2,NA,TGTGCCAGCAGGCCCAACAGGGTTAATGAGCAGTTCTTC,CASRPNRVNEQFF
NA,TRBJ1-1,TRBV30,TRBD1,TGTGCCTGGAGTGTTTCAGGGGGCCGCACTGAAGCTTTCTTT,CAWSVSGGRTEAFF
NA,TRBJ2-2,TRBV7-3,NA,TGTGCCAGCAGCCCGTTCACCGGGGAGCTGTTTTTT,CASSPFTGELFF
NA,TRBJ2-7,TRBV5-1,NA,TGCGCCAGCAGCTTGAACCAGGGTTTCGAGCAGTACTTC,CASSLNQGFEQYF
once,TRBJ2-1,TRBV2,NA,TGTGCCAGCAGTTACCGGGACATCTACAATGAGCAGTTCTTC,CASSYRDIYNEQFF
once,TRBJ1-2,TRBV30,TRBD1,TGTGCCTGGAGTGCTGGACAGGCCGTCAACACCTTC,CAWSAGQAVNTF
NA,TRBJ2-1,TRBV29-1,TRBD2,TGCAGCGTTGACGTCGCTAGCGGAGTCAATGAGCAGTTCTTC,CSVDVASGVNEQFF
once,TRBJ2-7,TRBV6-1,TRBD1,TGTGCCAGCAGTGAAGTAAGCCGGACAGGGGCCCCCTCCGAGTACTTC,CASSEVSRTGAPSEYF
NA,TRBJ2-7,TRBV10-3,NA,TGTGCCATCAGTGATCCAGCGGAAATTAGCTCCTACGAGCAGTACTTC,CAISDPAEISSYEQYF
NA,TRBJ1-2,TRBV19,NA,TGTGCCAGTAGTATCCTCTCTAACTATGGCTACACCTTC,CASSILSNYGYTF
NA,TRBJ1-2,TRBV14,TRBD1,TGTGCCAGCAGCCGCAGACAGGGGGCGGGAGGCTACACCTTC,CASSRRQGAGGYTF
NA,TRBJ2-7,TRBV18,TRBD1,TGTGCCAGCTCGCGGCTGTCCTGGACAGGCCGAACCTACGAGCAGTACTTC,CASSRLSWTGRTYEQYF
NA,TRBJ2-1,TRBV2,TRBD2,TGTGCCAGCAGGCGGGAGCATTACAATGAGCAGTTCTTC,CASRREHYNEQFF
NA,TRBJ2-6,TRBV2,TRBD2,TGTGCCAGCACGCGGGAGCCCCTCAGTACGTCCGTCCTGACTTTC,CASTREPLSTSVLTF
NA,TRBJ1-5,TRBV5-4,NA,TGTGCCAGCAGCCCGGGAGGGAGCCAGAATCAGCCCCAGCATTTT,CASSPGGSQNQPQHF
NA,TRBJ1-6,TRBV30,TRBD1,TGTGCCTGGAGTAGACAGGGTGATAATTCACCCCTCCACTTT,CAWSRQGDNSPLHF
NA,TRBJ2-3,TRBV7-9,NA,TGTGCCAGCAGCTTACTGGCGACAGGCACCGGAGATACGCAGTATTTT,CASSLLATGTGDTQYF
few,TRBJ2-7,TRBV4-1,NA,TGCGCCAGCAGCCGGGCTGTAGCCTACGAGCAGTACTTC,CASSRAVAYEQYF
NA,TRBJ1-1,TRBV5-1,NA,TGCGCCAGCAGCTTTGACAGGAACACTGAAGCTTTCTTT,CASSFDRNTEAFF
NA,TRBJ2-3,TRBV5-1,TRBD2,TGCGCCAGCAGCTTACCCACCGGGACTAGCGGTACAGATACGCAGTATTTT,CASSLPTGTSGTDTQYF
NA,TRBJ2-2,TRBV19,TRBD1,TGTGCCAGTAGTATGGGACAGGGCAACACCGGGGAGCTGTTTTTT,CASSMGQGNTGELFF
NA,TRBJ2-1,TRBV19,NA,TGTGCCGCTACTGCGGGGACTGGGGGGTACAATGAGCAGTTCTTC,CAATAGTGGYNEQFF
few,TRBJ2-2,TRBV4-2,NA,TGTGCCAGCAGCCTACGGGAGAGGTGGACCGGGGAGCTGTTTTTT,CASSLRERWTGELFF
NA,TRBJ1-2,TRBV6-5,TRBD1,TGTGCCAGCAGTATCGCGACAGGGGCTAACTATGGCTACACCTTC,CASSIATGANYGYTF
NA,TRBJ2-5,TRBV5-4,NA,TGTGCCAGCAGCCATGGTCGGGGGGAGACCCAGTACTTC,CASSHGRGETQYF
once,TRBJ2-1,TRBV30,TRBD2,TGTGCCTGGAGCCATAGCGGGGGGGCTGGGTTCTTC,CAWSHSGGAGFF
NA,TRBJ2-1,TRBV24-1,NA,TGTGCCACCAGTGAGTTCGGGGGTGAGCAGTTCTTC,CATSEFGGEQFF
NA,TRBJ2-7,TRBV10-3,TRBD1,TGTGCCATCAGTGAGTCCGGACAGGGCCCGGACGACGAGCAGTACTTC,CAISESGQGPDDEQYF
NA,TRBJ2-5,TRBV5-4,NA,TGTGCCAGCAGCTTGGGAGGAACAGTAGCGGAGACCCAGTACTTC,CASSLGGTVAETQYF
NA,TRBJ2-6,TRBV7-2,NA,TGTGCCAGCGGGAGGCTCTCTGGGGCCAACGTCCTGACTTTC,CASGRLSGANVLTF
NA,TRBJ2-1,TRBV27,TRBD2,TGTGCCAGCAGTTTAGGAAGGGCTAGCGGGCTTGGGGACTCCTACAATGAGCAGTTCTTC,CASSLGRASGLGDSYNEQFF
NA,TRBJ2-7,TRBV25-1,TRBD1,TGTGCCAGCAGTTCCCCTCGACAGGGCCCTTACGAGCAGTACTTC,CASSSPRQGPYEQYF
NA,TRBJ1-1,TRBV10-3,NA,TGTGCCATCAGTGACCCGGTCCAGAACACTGAAGCTTTCTTT,CAISDPVQNTEAFF
NA,TRBJ2-1,TRBV4-1,TRBD2,TGCGCCAGCAGCCAACCACTAATGGCGGGAGGGTACAATGAGCAGTTCTTC,CASSQPLMAGGYNEQFF
NA,TRBJ2-7,TRBV3-1/TRBV3-2,NA,TGTGCCAGCAGCCAAGAGTTTACAGTCTCCTACGAGCAGTACTTC,CASSQEFTVSYEQYF
NA,TRBJ1-1,TRBV15,NA,TGTGCCACCTCTTTTACAGGGTACACTGAAGCTTTCTTT,CATSFTGYTEAFF
NA,TRBJ1-5,TRBV6-5,TRBD1,TGTGCCAGCAGAGCAGGGGGTTTAGGGCAGCCCCAGCATTTT,CASRAGGLGQPQHF
NA,TRBJ1-3,TRBV5-6,NA,TGTGCCAGCAGCCAACCCATGGGCCTCTCTGGAAACACCATATATTTT,CASSQPMGLSGNTIYF
NA,TRBJ2-3,TRBV29-1,NA,TGCAGCGTTGAAAGCATGACTGATACGCAGTATTTT,CSVESMTDTQYF
NA,TRBJ2-3,TRBV7-3,TRBD2,TGTGCCAGCAGCTTAGTACTAGCGGGAGCAGATACGCAGTATTTT,CASSLVLAGADTQYF
NA,TRBJ2-7,TRBV2,NA,TGTGCCAGCCTAGCTCGGACCTACGAGCAGTACTTC,CASLARTYEQYF
NA,TRBJ2-3,TRBV2,NA,TGTGCCAGCAGTGTGGGGGGGCCGGCGAATACGCAGTATTTT,CASSVGGPANTQYF
NA,TRBJ1-4,TRBV4-1,NA,TGCGCCAGCAGCCTGACTCAGGGAGGTAGAGAAAAACTGTTTTTT,CASSLTQGGREKLFF
NA,TRBJ2-3,TRBV5-1,NA,TGCGCCAGCAGCCCGTTGGCCCCGGCAGGCAGCACAGATACGCAGTATTTT,CASSPLAPAGSTDTQYF
NA,TRBJ2-7,TRBV27,NA,TGTGCCAGCAGTTTAGCGGGGAGCCGGTACGAGCAGTACTTC,CASSLAGSRYEQYF
NA,TRBJ2-3,TRBV28,TRBD1,TGTGCCAGCAGTTCCCCACCGGGGACAGGCACAGATACGCAGTATTTT,CASSSPPGTGTDTQYF
NA,TRBJ1-6,TRBV9,TRBD1,TGTGCCAGCAGCAAGGACAGGGTTCTATCACCCCTCCACTTT,CASSKDRVLSPLHF
NA,TRBJ2-3,TRBV19,TRBD2,TGTGCCAGTATCCCTAGCGGGGGCCTCGGAGATACGCAGTATTTT,CASIPSGGLGDTQYF
NA,TRBJ2-1,TRBV2,NA,TGTGCCAGCAGCCTACTCCAAGTTTACAATGAGCAGTTCTTC,CASSLLQVYNEQFF
once,TRBJ2-3,TRBV25-1,NA,TGTGCCAGCAGTGACAGGTGGAGCACAGATACGCAGTATTTT,CASSDRWSTDTQYF
NA,TRBJ2-5,TRBV4-3,NA,TGCGCCAGCAGCCAAGATCTGCGGAGGGGAGAGACCCAGTACTTC,CASSQDLRRGETQYF
few,TRBJ2-7,TRBV7-2,NA,TGTGCCAGCAGCTTAGTCATTTGGGGAGACTCGAGCTCCTACGAGCAGTACTTC,CASSLVIWGDSSSYEQYF
NA,TRBJ2-1,TRBV25-1,TRBD2,TGTGCCAGCACCAGGACTAGCGGGAGCAATGAGCAGTTCTTC,CASTRTSGSNEQFF
once,TRBJ2-3,TRBV4-2,NA,TGTGCCAGCAGCCAAGACGTCGCAGATACGCAGTATTTT,CASSQDVADTQYF
NA,TRBJ1-2,TRBV6-5,NA,TGTGCCAGCCGAAGACTACAGAAGAACTATGGCTACACCTTC,CASRRLQKNYGYTF
NA,TRBJ2-2,TRBV5-6,TRBD1,TGTGCCAGCAGCTTGTTTCCGACAGGGGCTTACACCGGGGAGCTGTTTTTT,CASSLFPTGAYTGELFF
NA,TRBJ2-3,TRBV29-1,NA,TGCAGCGCGAGACTGACAGATACGCAGTATTTT,CSARLTDTQYF
once,TRBJ2-3,TRBV5-6,NA,TGTGCCAGCAGCTCGTCGGGCACAGATACGCAGTATTTT,CASSSSGTDTQYF
NA,TRBJ2-7,TRBV6-5,TRBD2,TGTGCCAGTAGACTAGCGGTTTCCTACGAGCAGTACTTC,CASRLAVSYEQYF
NA,TRBJ1-2,TRBV12-5,NA,TGTGCCACCCGCGGTGAGGCCTATGGCTACACCTTC,CATRGEAYGYTF